This T cell receptor beta chain derives from a study of T-cell reconstitution after alpha-beta-depleted transplantation in children. V trimming: 6 bases; J trimming: 0 bases; junction bases outside the gene matches: 6. The CDR3 consists of 15 residues. Germline CDR1 DFQATT, CDR2 SNEGSKA (reference sequence). Unique molecular identifiers were incorporated during preparation of the TCRbeta library. TCRdb analysed the PCR reads with MiXCR anew, one entry per CDR3 protein. The sample shows 300,000 or so distinct CDR3 sequences, 9.9% of them seen only once. This clonotype was detected ten times or more. The V and J genes are TRBV20-1 and TRBJ2-3; 10 nucleotides line up with TRBD2. The source material was PBMCs from the stem cell graft donor, sampled from the stem cell graft. This TCR was recovered from a human donor who donated a stem cell graft to a child with SCID. For the CDR3, the DNA is TGCAGTGCGTTTAGCGGGGGGATCAGCACAGATACGCAGTATTTT. This sequence encodes CSAFSGGISTDTQYF.